A selection of T cell receptor beta chains follows, all from one sample in a study of T-cell memory formation after mild COVID-19. MiXCR, applied by TCRdb to the 5' RACE reads, yields one record per CDR3 protein. This table holds about 400,000 distinct CDR3 sequences, approximately 25% found once. The source material was PBMCs or a T cell subset sorted from them (not recorded which). All receptors come from an adult woman who had mild COVID-19 (a few samples of this study predate the infection). Cell type and time point are not known. Both conserved end residues are part of each CDR3. The D gene is left open where the match is weak. A row's size may be missing; if present it is once, few, many or a size class.

few	TRBJ2-3	.	TRBV11-2	TGTGCCAGCAGCTTAGGATCGGGGGGCCTTATGACAGATACGCAGTATTTT	CASSLGSGGLMTDTQYF
.	TRBJ2-1	.	TRBV30	TGTGCCTGGAGTGAGGCCCACGGGGTAATCAATGAGCAGTTCTTC	CAWSEAHGVINEQFF
.	TRBJ2-3	TRBD2	TRBV30	TGTGCCTGTATACGGGAGGGCCGAGGCACAGATACGCAGTATTTT	CACIREGRGTDTQYF
few	TRBJ2-3	TRBD2	TRBV4-2	TGTGCCAGCAGCCCGGGACTAGGTTCTGATACGCAGTATTTT	CASSPGLGSDTQYF
many	TRBJ2-1	TRBD2	TRBV12-3/TRBV12-4	TGTGCCAGCATTCCACGGACTAGCGGGTTACGGGATGAGCAGTTCTTC	CASIPRTSGLRDEQFF
.	TRBJ2-7	.	TRBV5-5	TGTGCCAGCAGCCTGGGGTTGGGCAGGGGACCGTACGAGCAGTACTTC	CASSLGLGRGPYEQYF
few	TRBJ2-7	TRBD1	TRBV29-1	TGCAGCGTCAGCCGGGACAGGGGCTACGAGCAGTACTTC	CSVSRDRGYEQYF
.	TRBJ1-5	.	TRBV7-2	TGTGCCAGCAGCCATGCGACTGCCGTGATGCCCCAGCATTTT	CASSHATAVMPQHF
.	TRBJ2-2	TRBD1	TRBV24-1	TGTGCCACCAGTGATTTGCCCGGGACAGGGGTCACCGGGGAGCTGTTTTTT	CATSDLPGTGVTGELFF
.	TRBJ1-2	.	TRBV9	TGTGCCAGCAGCGCCCCTAAAGGTGACTACACGAGATACTATGGCTACACCTTC	CASSAPKGDYTRYYGYTF
few	TRBJ2-7	TRBD1	TRBV9	TGTGCCAGCAGCCCCAGTGGACAGGCATTCACCTACGAGCAGTACTTC	CASSPSGQAFTYEQYF
few	TRBJ2-2	.	TRBV20-1	TGCAGTGCTAGAGCGGGAGTCACCGGGGAGCTGTTTTTT	CSARAGVTGELFF
.	TRBJ2-7	TRBD1	TRBV20-1	TGCAGTGCTCGCCCGGACAGGGCGGGGGAGCAGTACTTC	CSARPDRAGEQYF
few	TRBJ1-5	.	TRBV6-1	TGTGCCAGCAGTAGACTGGTGAGCAATCAGCCCCAGCATTTT	CASSRLVSNQPQHF
.	TRBJ2-7	.	TRBV2	TGTGCCACGGTTGGAAGGAGGGCCTACCTGCTCGAGCAGTACTTC	CATVGRRAYLLEQYF
.	TRBJ1-2	TRBD1	TRBV9	TGTGCCAGCAGTTTACAGGGGGAGTACTATGGCTACACCTTC	CASSLQGEYYGYTF
few	TRBJ1-2	.	TRBV3-1	TGTGCCAGCAGCCCCGACAGGAGGAATGGCTACACCTTC	CASSPDRRNGYTF
few	TRBJ2-1	.	TRBV5-4	TGTGCCAGCAGCTTGGTTTCGGTGGACAATGAGCAGTTCTTC	CASSLVSVDNEQFF
few	TRBJ2-7	TRBD2	TRBV6-1	TGTGCCAGCAGTGTGCGGGAGGGACCGGTCTCCTACGAGCAGTACTTC	CASSVREGPVSYEQYF
.	TRBJ2-3	TRBD2	TRBV20-1	TGCAGTGCTAGTTCGGGAGGGCGAGTAGATACGCAGTATTTT	CSASSGGRVDTQYF
.	TRBJ2-7	.	TRBV7-2	TGTGCCAGCAGCTTAAACAGCCGAGGACTTCCCTACGAGCAGTACTTC	CASSLNSRGLPYEQYF
few	TRBJ1-5	.	TRBV15	TGTGCCACCAGCAGAGATCGAGGGGAATGGCAGCCCCAGCATTTT	CATSRDRGEWQPQHF
few	TRBJ2-7	.	TRBV7-2	TGTGCCAGCAGCTTAAGGGCGGGCGAGTCCTCCTACGAGCAGTACTTC	CASSLRAGESSYEQYF
many	TRBJ2-3	TRBD2	TRBV20-1	TGCAGTGCAACCCCCCCCGGGACTAGCGCGGGATACACAGATACGCAGTATTTT	CSATPPGTSAGYTDTQYF
.	TRBJ1-4	.	TRBV12-3/TRBV12-4	TGTGCCAGCAGTTCCGGTCGGACATTCGGCGAAAAACTGTTTTTT	CASSSGRTFGEKLFF
.	TRBJ2-7	TRBD1	TRBV5-1	TGCGCCAGCAGCTTGGGCAGGGGGTCGAACGAGCAGTACTTC	CASSLGRGSNEQYF
once	TRBJ1-5	.	TRBV7-6	TGTGCCAGCAGCCCGGCGGGGTTGGATCAGCCCCAGCATTTT	CASSPAGLDQPQHF
.	TRBJ1-1	TRBD1	TRBV2	TGTGCCAGCCCAGAGAAGGACAGGGAGTTCGGCACTGAAGCTTTCTTT	CASPEKDREFGTEAFF
.	TRBJ2-7	TRBD1	TRBV20-1	TGCAGTGCCCGTGACAGGGACCACGAGCAGTACTTC	CSARDRDHEQYF
.	TRBJ2-1	.	TRBV13	TGTGCCAGCAGCTTAGAGAGGTCGCTTGAGCAGTTCTTC	CASSLERSLEQFF